These T cell receptor beta chains were read from a single sample in a study of blood T cell repertoires in COVID-19. Libraries were prepared by immunoSEQ multiplex PCR; TCRdb keeps only in-frame clonotypes and omits some of them. The sample holds fewer than 200,000 clones; approximately 86% are singletons and the top ten take over 7.5%. The specimen was peripheral blood. These receptors were obtained from a man aged 45-60 years with active or convalescent COVID-19. CDR3s include the opening cysteine and the closing phenylalanine or tryptophan. Fields, in order: V gene, D gene, J gene, clone size, CDR3 protein, CDR3 DNA. The D gene is left open where the match is weak. Clone size, where shown, is once, few, many, or a class for clones that have expanded.

V: TRBV30; D: TRBD1; J: TRBJ1-2; size: -; CDR3: CAWSVQGTDYGYTF; DNA: TGTGCCTGGAGTGTACAAGGGACAGACTATGGCTACACCTTC
V: TRBV5-1; D: TRBD2; J: TRBJ2-7; size: -; CDR3: CASSGTSGSSNEQYF; DNA: TGCGCCAGCAGCGGGACTAGCGGGAGTTCCAACGAGCAGTACTTC
V: TRBV11-2; D: TRBD1; J: TRBJ2-5; size: -; CDR3: CASSPRDSQETQYF; DNA: TGTGCCAGCAGCCCCCGGGACAGCCAAGAGACCCAGTACTTC
V: TRBV6-5; D: -; J: TRBJ2-2; size: -; CDR3: CASSPPMFNTGELFF; DNA: TGTGCCAGCAGTCCCCCTATGTTTAACACCGGGGAGCTGTTTTTT
V: TRBV19; D: -; J: TRBJ1-2; size: -; CDR3: CASSIPPNYGYTF; DNA: TGTGCCAGTAGTATTCCCCCAAACTATGGCTACACCTTC
V: TRBV28; D: TRBD1; J: TRBJ1-2; size: -; CDR3: CASQEGQGNGYTF; DNA: TGTGCCAGCCAGGAGGGACAGGGGAATGGCTACACCTTC
V: TRBV2; D: -; J: TRBJ2-3; size: -; CDR3: CASSEIGVGTDTQYF; DNA: TGTGCCAGCAGTGAAATCGGGGTGGGTACAGATACGCAGTATTTT
V: TRBV18; D: -; J: TRBJ1-5; size: -; CDR3: CASSPRAQGQPQHF; DNA: TGTGCCAGCTCACCACGCGCCCAGGGCCAGCCCCAGCATTTT
V: TRBV19; D: TRBD1; J: TRBJ2-3; size: once; CDR3: CASTDRGRKDTQYF; DNA: TGTGCCAGTACAGACAGGGGGCGCAAAGATACGCAGTATTTT
V: TRBV29-1; D: -; J: TRBJ2-7; size: -; CDR3: CSGGPYEQYF; DNA: TGCAGCGGCGGGCCCTACGAGCAGTACTTC
V: TRBV19; D: TRBD1; J: TRBJ2-6; size: few; CDR3: CATTQGQGAGSGANVLTF; DNA: TGTGCCACTACCCAGGGACAGGGGGCTGGATCTGGGGCCAACGTCCTGACTTTC
V: TRBV19; D: TRBD1; J: TRBJ1-5; size: -; CDR3: CASSVGQGSNQPQHF; DNA: TGTGCCAGTAGTGTGGGACAGGGGAGCAATCAGCCCCAGCATTTT
V: TRBV15; D: -; J: TRBJ2-7; size: -; CDR3: CATSRETRDEQYF; DNA: TGTGCCACCAGCAGAGAAACCCGGGACGAGCAGTACTTC
V: TRBV11-1; D: TRBD2; J: TRBJ2-7; size: -; CDR3: CASSFEAGAPYEQYF; DNA: TGTGCCAGCAGCTTTGAAGCGGGGGCCCCCTACGAGCAGTACTTC
V: TRBV2; D: -; J: TRBJ1-5; size: -; CDR3: CASSEQGLGNQPQHF; DNA: TGTGCCAGCAGTGAACAGGGCCTTGGGAATCAGCCCCAGCATTTT
V: TRBV30; D: -; J: TRBJ1-5; size: -; CDR3: CAWNGGAEQPQHF; DNA: TGTGCCTGGAATGGAGGGGCGGAACAGCCCCAGCATTTT
V: TRBV4-1; D: -; J: TRBJ1-5; size: -; CDR3: CASSQLLPGQPQHF; DNA: TGCGCCAGCAGCCAGCTCCTTCCGGGTCAGCCCCAGCATTTT
V: TRBV6-5; D: -; J: TRBJ2-7; size: -; CDR3: CASSIRPGSPYEQYF; DNA: TGTGCCAGCAGTATTCGACCCGGGAGCCCCTACGAGCAGTACTTC
V: TRBV11-2; D: TRBD1; J: TRBJ1-1; size: -; CDR3: CASSLGAGGLTEAFF; DNA: TGTGCCAGCAGCTTAGGGGCAGGGGGCCTCACTGAAGCTTTCTTT
V: TRBV3-1/TRBV3-2; D: -; J: TRBJ1-2; size: -; CDR3: CASSQELGYGYTF; DNA: TGTGCCAGCAGCCAGGAGTTAGGCTATGGCTACACCTTC
V: TRBV5-1; D: TRBD2; J: TRBJ2-1; size: -; CDR3: CASSLTPGTNSEQFF; DNA: TGCGCCAGCAGCTTGACCCCCGGGACTAACAGTGAGCAGTTCTTC
V: TRBV6-5; D: TRBD1; J: TRBJ2-2; size: -; CDR3: CASSSPGTENTGELFF; DNA: TGTGCCAGCAGTTCACCCGGGACAGAGAACACCGGGGAGCTGTTTTTT
V: TRBV3-1/TRBV3-2; D: TRBD1; J: TRBJ2-1; size: -; CDR3: CASSPWTGRGYNEQFF; DNA: TGTGCCAGCAGCCCCTGGACAGGGAGAGGCTACAATGAGCAGTTCTTC
V: TRBV5-4; D: -; J: TRBJ1-4; size: -; CDR3: CASSLSQSTNEKLFF; DNA: TGTGCCAGCAGCTTATCACAGTCAACTAATGAAAAACTGTTTTTT
V: TRBV24-1; D: -; J: TRBJ1-1; size: few; CDR3: CATSDAGPNTEAFF; DNA: TGTGCCACCAGTGATGCGGGACCGAACACTGAAGCTTTCTTT
V: TRBV6-2/TRBV6-3; D: -; J: TRBJ2-2; size: -; CDR3: CASSYSAGNTGELFF; DNA: TGTGCCAGCAGTTACTCGGCGGGAAACACCGGGGAGCTGTTTTTT
V: TRBV19; D: -; J: TRBJ1-2; size: -; CDR3: CASSIGSGKTGGSNYGYTF; DNA: TGTGCCAGTAGTATAGGGTCGGGGAAGACAGGAGGCTCTAACTATGGCTACACCTTC
V: TRBV29-1; D: -; J: TRBJ2-1; size: once; CDR3: CSVARPPIDNEQFF; DNA: TGCAGCGTTGCACGCCCCCCTATTGACAATGAGCAGTTCTTC
V: TRBV4-1; D: TRBD2; J: TRBJ2-1; size: -; CDR3: CASSQALAANNEQFF; DNA: TGCGCCAGCAGCCAGGCACTAGCGGCTAACAATGAGCAGTTCTTC
V: TRBV28; D: -; J: TRBJ1-2; size: few; CDR3: CASNPTGHLVNYGYTF; DNA: TGTGCCAGCAACCCGACCGGACATCTTGTTAACTATGGCTACACCTTC
V: TRBV7-2; D: -; J: TRBJ1-2; size: -; CDR3: CASSLAGAPRRGYTF; DNA: TGTGCCAGCAGCTTAGCTGGTGCCCCACGGAGGGGCTACACCTTC
V: TRBV28; D: TRBD2; J: TRBJ2-5; size: -; CDR3: CATSLSGTIVVTQYF; DNA: TGTGCCACCAGCCTCTCCGGGACTATTGTAGTGACCCAGTACTTC
V: TRBV6-1; D: -; J: TRBJ1-1; size: -; CDR3: CASSEAVGAAFNTEAFF; DNA: TGTGCCAGCAGTGAAGCGGTTGGGGCAGCCTTTAACACTGAAGCTTTCTTT
V: TRBV6-5; D: -; J: TRBJ1-1; size: -; CDR3: CASSNPGTEAFF; DNA: TGTGCCAGCAGTAACCCGGGGACTGAAGCTTTCTTT
V: TRBV5-4; D: -; J: TRBJ1-2; size: -; CDR3: CASSSRGNYGYTF; DNA: TGTGCCAGCAGCTCCCGAGGCAACTATGGCTACACCTTC
V: TRBV7-3; D: -; J: TRBJ1-5; size: -; CDR3: CASSLKPNQPQHF; DNA: TGTGCCAGCAGCTTAAAGCCTAATCAGCCCCAGCATTTT
V: TRBV6-1; D: -; J: TRBJ2-3; size: -; CDR3: CASSERGSSTDTQYF; DNA: TGTGCCAGCAGTGAAAGGGGATCTAGCACAGATACGCAGTATTTT
V: TRBV15; D: TRBD2; J: TRBJ2-1; size: -; CDR3: CATSRGGEPYNEQFF; DNA: TGTGCCACCAGCAGGGGGGGGGAGCCCTACAATGAGCAGTTCTTC
V: TRBV5-6; D: TRBD1; J: TRBJ1-6; size: -; CDR3: CASSRDRVHSPLHF; DNA: TGTGCCAGCAGCCGGGACAGGGTGCATTCACCCCTCCACTTT
V: TRBV5-1; D: TRBD2; J: TRBJ2-7; size: -; CDR3: CASSLDSGTSYEQYF; DNA: TGCGCCAGCAGCTTGGACTCCGGGACTAGCTACGAGCAGTACTTC
V: TRBV23-1; D: -; J: TRBJ1-2; size: -; CDR3: CATRTSYTF; DNA: TGCGCCACCAGGACAAGTTACACCTTC
V: TRBV19; D: TRBD1; J: TRBJ1-3; size: -; CDR3: CASSPGQAGNTIYF; DNA: TGTGCCAGTAGTCCCGGACAGGCGGGGAACACCATATATTTT
V: TRBV7-2; D: -; J: TRBJ1-2; size: -; CDR3: CASSLVGARGYTF; DNA: TGTGCCAGCAGCTTAGTGGGGGCGCGTGGCTACACCTTC
V: TRBV9; D: -; J: TRBJ2-2; size: -; CDR3: CASMNRENTGELFF; DNA: TGTGCCAGCATGAACAGGGAGAACACCGGGGAGCTGTTTTTT
V: TRBV2; D: TRBD1; J: TRBJ1-4; size: -; CDR3: CASSEDRQGISTNEKLFF; DNA: TGTGCCAGCAGTGAAGACCGACAGGGAATCTCAACTAATGAAAAACTGTTTTTT